The 8 T cell receptor beta chains in this list originate from one sample, sequenced in a study of identical twins. TCRdb processed the 5' RACE reads anew with MiXCR; each CDR3 protein has one entry. The data show 460,000 or so distinct CDR3 sequences, 12% to 15% seen once. This sample also belongs to another study, concerning yellow fever vaccine responses in identical twins.

The sample comprised CD4+ T cells sorted from blood. These receptors came from a woman between 18 and 30 years old in good health.

The sample holds many counts of this clonotype. The V gene is TRBV6-1, the J gene TRBJ2-3; 10 nucleotides match TRBD2. V dropped 6 bases and J dropped 4; count of bases not matched to a gene: 4. The CDR3 sequence is 14 residues long. Germline V lookup: CDR1 MNHNS, CDR2 SASEGT. CDR3 sequence (DNA): TGTGCCAGCAGCCCAGCGGGAGGGGCAGATACGCAGTATTTT. Translation gives CASSPAGGADTQYF.

This clonotype was picked up a small number of times. V gene TRBV10-1 combines with J gene TRBJ1-1; 9 bases line up with TRBD1. Trimming removed 5 bases from V and 10 bases from J; junction bases left unmatched: 11. The V gene's germline CDR1 is WNHNN and CDR2 SYGVQD (reference sequence). CDR3 size: 14 residues. The CDR3 DNA follows: TGCGCCAGCAGTCCTTCTGGGACAGGGAGTTCAGCTTTCTTT. This gives the protein CASSPSGTGSSAFF.

In this sample, this clonotype turned up a few times. The chain couples TRBV10-3 to TRBJ2-5; D perhaps matches TRBD1 (7 bases). Germline assignment: CDR1 ENHRY and CDR2 SYGVKD. The length of the CDR3 is 16 residues. Trimming left V 0 bases short and J 3 bases short, with 14 bases between. CDR3 nucleotides: TGTGCCATCAGTGAGTCAGGGGGGACAGCAAAAGAGACCCAGTACTTC. Translation gives CAISESGGTAKETQYF.

This clonotype turned up a few times. The genes are TRBV7-2 and TRBJ2-3; a possible D gene is TRBD2 (7 bases). Per the germline V gene, CDR1 is SGHTA and CDR2 is FQGNSA. Trimming removed 5 bases from V and 0 bases from J, with 12 bases in between. The CDR3 consists of 15 residues. DNA of the CDR3: TGTGCCAGCAGCAGCGCGGGGGCTAGCACAGATACGCAGTATTTT. Translated, it gives CASSSAGASTDTQYF.

At least ten counts were recorded for this clonotype. The chain has TRBV15 and TRBJ2-3; D gene uncertain. The V end lost 0 bases, the J end lost 6 bases, and 13 bases lay between the germline ends. Germline CDR1 reads LNHNV; CDR2 reads YYDKDF (reference sequence). This CDR3 contains 15 residues. CDR3 amino acids: CATSRDKNPADTQYF. Written as DNA, the CDR3 is TGTGCCACCAGCAGAGATAAGAACCCGGCGGATACGCAGTATTTT.

The gene calls are TRBV2 and TRBJ2-1, with a possible D match to TRBD1 (7 bases). The ends were cut back, 6 bases at V and 3 bases at J, with 15 bases in the middle. Germline V gene data show CDR1 as SNHLY and CDR2 as FYNNEI. This CDR3 region has 15 residues. The CDR3 region is CASRARGTDYNEQFF. The CDR3 DNA reads TGTGCCAGCAGGGCCCGGGGGACAGACTACAATGAGCAGTTCTTC.

This clonotype was seen once. V usage is TRBV30 and J usage is TRBJ2-7; 10 bases fit TRBD2. This CDR3 is built from 16 residues. V lost 0 bases and J lost 2; bases outside the gene matches: 7. The germline V gene has CDR1 GTSNPN and CDR2 SVGIG (reference sequence). CDR3 nucleotide sequence: TGTGCCTGGAGTGTACAACGGCTAGCGGGGGCCTACGAGCAGTACTTC. Amino acid sequence: CAWSVQRLAGAYEQYF.

The chain combines TRBV9 with TRBJ2-3; no clear D. CDR3 size: 14 residues. CDR1 and CDR2 from the germline V gene are SGDLS and YYNGEE. Trimming removed 1 base at V and 6 bases at J, with 12 bases between. As DNA, the CDR3 is TGTGCCAGCAGCGTAACCCCGGTGGGGGATACGCAGTATTTT. This translates into CASSVTPVGDTQYF.